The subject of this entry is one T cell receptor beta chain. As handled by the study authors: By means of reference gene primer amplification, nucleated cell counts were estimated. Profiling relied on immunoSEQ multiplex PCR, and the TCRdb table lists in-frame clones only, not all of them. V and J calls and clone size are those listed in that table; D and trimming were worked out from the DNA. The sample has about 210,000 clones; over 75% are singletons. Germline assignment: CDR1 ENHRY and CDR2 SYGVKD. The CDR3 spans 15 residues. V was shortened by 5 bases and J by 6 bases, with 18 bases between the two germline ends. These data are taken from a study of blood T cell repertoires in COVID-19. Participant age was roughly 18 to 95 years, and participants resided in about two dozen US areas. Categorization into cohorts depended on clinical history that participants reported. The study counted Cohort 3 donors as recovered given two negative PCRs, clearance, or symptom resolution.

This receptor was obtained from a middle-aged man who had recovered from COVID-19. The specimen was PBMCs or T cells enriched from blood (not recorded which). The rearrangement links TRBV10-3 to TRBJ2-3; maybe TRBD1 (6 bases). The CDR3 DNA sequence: TGTGCCATCAGTTCCAAGGGGGAGAGTGTGGATACGCAGTATTTT. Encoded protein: CAISSKGESVDTQYF.